These T cell receptor beta chains were read from a single sample in a study of siplizumab effects on memory and regulatory T cells. Using immunoSEQ multiplex PCR, the repertoire was profiled, and TCRdb retains in-frame clones only, with some absent. The sample lists about 91,000 clones; 80% to 95% were seen once. Sample: CD8+ T cells sorted from blood. All receptors come from a human donor in good health. Each CDR3 is given with its conserved first and last residue. The D gene is left open where the match is weak. Clone size, where shown, is once, few, many, or a class for clones that have expanded.

>TRBV9|TRBJ1-1|TRBD1|NA
TGTGCCAGCAGCGTAGGGGACAGCACTGAAGCTTTCTTT
CASSVGDSTEAFF
>TRBV2|TRBJ2-7|NA|once
TGTGCCAGCAGAAACAATTTAGACGAGCAGTACTTC
CASRNNLDEQYF
>TRBV27|TRBJ2-1|TRBD2|NA
TGTGCCAGCAGTCCCCTCGGGACTAGCGGGGGACTAAATGAGCAGTTCTTC
CASSPLGTSGGLNEQFF
>TRBV2|TRBJ2-7|TRBD1|NA
TGTGCCAGCACATGGGGGCAGGGGGCATCCTTCGAGCAGTACTTC
CASTWGQGASFEQYF
>TRBV18|TRBJ1-4|TRBD1|NA
TGTGCCAGCTCCCCGGGACAGCCTAATGAAAAACTGTTTTTT
CASSPGQPNEKLFF
>TRBV13|TRBJ1-3|NA|NA
TGTGCCAGCAGCTCCACAGGAGGAGAAAACACCATATATTTT
CASSSTGGENTIYF
>TRBV7-2|TRBJ1-6|NA|NA
TGTGCCAGCAGCTTAGAAGTTGGCACAGGGTTCGGCTATAATTCACCCCTCCACTTT
CASSLEVGTGFGYNSPLHF
>TRBV27|TRBJ2-7|NA|NA
TGTGCCAGCAGTTTATGGACGGACTCCTACGAGCAGTACTTC
CASSLWTDSYEQYF
>TRBV30|TRBJ1-1|NA|NA
TGTGCCTGGAGCCTAGCGGGGTCTGAAGCTTTCTTT
CAWSLAGSEAFF
>TRBV6-5|TRBJ2-3|NA|NA
TGTGCCAGCATCCCAAAAGGGGGGAGCACAGATACGCAGTATTTT
CASIPKGGSTDTQYF
>TRBV4-3|TRBJ1-6|NA|NA
TGCGCCAGCAGCCAAGATCTAGACCTAAATTCACCCCTCCACTTT
CASSQDLDLNSPLHF
>TRBV27|TRBJ1-2|NA|NA
TGTGCCAGCAGTTTATCGGGGGACGGCCTATACTATGGCTACACCTTC
CASSLSGDGLYYGYTF
>TRBV5-1|TRBJ2-7|NA|NA
TGCGCCAGCAGCTTGGGGTCGGATTACGAGCAGTACTTC
CASSLGSDYEQYF
>TRBV27|TRBJ1-1|NA|few
TGTGCCAGCAGTTTATCGATAAAGGGGCAGGCGATGAACACTGAAGCTTTCTTT
CASSLSIKGQAMNTEAFF
>TRBV9|TRBJ2-2|NA|NA
TGTGCCAGCAGCGTGTCCAGGGGCCCCAACACCGGGGAGCTGTTTTTT
CASSVSRGPNTGELFF
>TRBV12-5|TRBJ2-1|NA|NA
TGTGCTAGTGGGGAGGTTAGAATCCATGAGCAGTTCTTC
CASGEVRIHEQFF
>TRBV9|TRBJ2-2|TRBD2|once
TGTGCCAGCAGCGTATCTGCGGGAGAGACCGGGGAGCTGTTTTTT
CASSVSAGETGELFF
>TRBV10-3|TRBJ2-7|TRBD1|once
TGTGCCATCAGTGACCCGGACAGGGCTTACGAGCAGTACTTC
CAISDPDRAYEQYF
>TRBV7-9|TRBJ2-7|NA|NA
TGTGCCAGCAGCATAGGGACCATGCCTAGAGAGCAGTACTTC
CASSIGTMPREQYF
>TRBV10-2|TRBJ1-1|NA|once
TGCGCCAGCAGTGACTCACAGGAAGCTTTCTTT
CASSDSQEAFF
>TRBV7-2|TRBJ1-2|NA|NA
TGTGCCAGCAGCCACCCGGGACTAGCTAACTATGGCTACACCTTC
CASSHPGLANYGYTF
>TRBV15|TRBJ1-4|NA|few
TGTGCCACCAGCAGACACCCACGGACAGACGCAACTAATGAAAAACTGTTTTTT
CATSRHPRTDATNEKLFF
>TRBV25-1|TRBJ1-1|NA|NA
TGTGCCAGCAGTGAAAAATCAGCTTTGAACACTGAAGCTTTCTTT
CASSEKSALNTEAFF
>TRBV5-6|TRBJ2-7|NA|NA
TGTGCCAGCAGTCAGAGGGCCTTACCCTCCTACGAGCAGTACTTC
CASSQRALPSYEQYF
>TRBV7-9|TRBJ2-7|NA|NA
TGTGCCAGCAGCGACGGACAGCTGGCCGAGCAGTACTTC
CASSDGQLAEQYF
>TRBV27|TRBJ2-2|NA|NA
TGTGCCAGCCGGTTGATGAACACCGGGGAGCTGTTTTTT
CASRLMNTGELFF
>TRBV23-1|TRBJ2-1|NA|NA
TGCGCCAGCAGCCCCGGGCCCCTGACACACAATGAGCAGTTCTTC
CASSPGPLTHNEQFF
>TRBV6-4|TRBJ1-6|TRBD1|NA
TGTGCCAGCAGTGACTCGGAGACAGGGGGACCCCTCCACTTT
CASSDSETGGPLHF
>TRBV4-1|TRBJ2-5|NA|NA
TGCGCCAGCAGCCAATTAGTCGGAGAGACCCAGTACTTC
CASSQLVGETQYF
>TRBV5-1|TRBJ1-1|NA|NA
TGCGCCAGCAGCTTGGGCCCGGAGAAAGCTTTCTTT
CASSLGPEKAFF
>TRBV18|TRBJ2-7|NA|NA
TGTGCCAGCTCACCAGAAACTAGGGCTTGGGCCTACGAGCAGTACTTC
CASSPETRAWAYEQYF
>TRBV5-4|TRBJ2-7|NA|NA
TGTGCCAGCAGCTTGGGCTACGAGCAGTACTTC
CASSLGYEQYF
>TRBV9|TRBJ2-7|NA|NA
TGTGCCAGCAGCGTAGAGGAGGGTACCTACGAGCAGTACTTC
CASSVEEGTYEQYF
>TRBV6-5|TRBJ1-2|NA|NA
TGTGCCAGCAGTTACTCGTCCAGACTTAACTATGGCTACACCTTC
CASSYSSRLNYGYTF
>TRBV7-7|TRBJ2-1|TRBD1|NA
TGTGCTAGCAGCGCCAGGGGGTACAATGAGCAGTTCTTC
CASSARGYNEQFF
>TRBV23-1|TRBJ1-1|TRBD1|NA
TGCGCCAGCAGTCACCCGGGACAGGGGACGGTGAACACTGAAGCTTTCTTT
CASSHPGQGTVNTEAFF
>TRBV7-2|TRBJ2-1|TRBD2|NA
TGTGCCAGCAGCTTCGAAGGCCTAGCGGGCGCCTTGTGGGCCAATGAGCAGTTCTTC
CASSFEGLAGALWANEQFF
>TRBV6-4|TRBJ1-2|NA|NA
TGTGCCAGCAGCGTTACCCCGGCAGCTAACTATGGCTACACCTTC
CASSVTPAANYGYTF
>TRBV28|TRBJ2-5|NA|NA
TGTGCCAGCAGCCAAATGCAGGGGACCCAGTACTTC
CASSQMQGTQYF
>TRBV19|TRBJ1-2|NA|NA
TGTGCCAGTAGTATGGGGATCACCAATGGCTACACCTTC
CASSMGITNGYTF
>TRBV7-9|TRBJ1-3|NA|NA
TGTGCCAGCACCTCCTCTGGAAACACCATATATTTT
CASTSSGNTIYF
>TRBV9|TRBJ1-4|NA|NA
TGTGCCAGCAGCGTAGGCAGGCAATCATACGGCGCAACTAATGAAAAACTGTTTTTT
CASSVGRQSYGATNEKLFF
>TRBV7-3|TRBJ2-7|TRBD1|NA
TGTGCCAGCAGCTCAACAGGGGCCCCCAGGGAGCAGTACTTC
CASSSTGAPREQYF
>TRBV21-1|TRBJ2-5|NA|NA
TGTGCCAGCAGCAAAGTAGAGCTAGCGGAAGAGACCCAGTACTTC
CASSKVELAEETQYF
>TRBV15|TRBJ1-1|NA|NA
TGTGCCACCAGTCAGGCCCCGGAGAACACTGAAGCTTTCTTT
CATSQAPENTEAFF
>TRBV29-1|TRBJ2-1|NA|once
TGCAGCGTCGAAGGGAACAATGAGCAGTTCTTC
CSVEGNNEQFF
>TRBV2|TRBJ2-5|NA|NA
TGTGCCAGCAGTGAAGACGGCTTCCAAGAGACCCAGTACTTC
CASSEDGFQETQYF
>TRBV7-8|TRBJ1-1|NA|NA
TGTGCCAGCAGCTTGGTAGAGGGGGGGGACACTGAAGCTTTCTTT
CASSLVEGGDTEAFF
>TRBV5-4|TRBJ2-7|NA|NA
TGTGCCAGCAGCTTGGGGGCCGCAGGGGCCTCCTACGAGCAGTACTTC
CASSLGAAGASYEQYF
>TRBV29-1|TRBJ2-1|NA|NA
TGCAGCGTGTACACAGGGTTGGGAGAGCAGTTCTTC
CSVYTGLGEQFF